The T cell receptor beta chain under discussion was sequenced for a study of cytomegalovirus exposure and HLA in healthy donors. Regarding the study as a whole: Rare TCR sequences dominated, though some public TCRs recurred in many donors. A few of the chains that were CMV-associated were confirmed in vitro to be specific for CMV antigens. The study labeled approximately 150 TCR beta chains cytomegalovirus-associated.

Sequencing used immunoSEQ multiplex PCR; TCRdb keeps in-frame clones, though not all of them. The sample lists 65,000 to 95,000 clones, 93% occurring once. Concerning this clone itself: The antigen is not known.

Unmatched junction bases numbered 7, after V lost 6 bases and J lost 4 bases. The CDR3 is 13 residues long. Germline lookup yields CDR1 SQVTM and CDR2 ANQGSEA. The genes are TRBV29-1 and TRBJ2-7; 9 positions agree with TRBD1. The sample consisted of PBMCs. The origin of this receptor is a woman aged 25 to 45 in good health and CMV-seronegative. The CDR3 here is CSVTGQGAYEQYF. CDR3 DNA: TGCAGCGTAACGGGACAGGGCGCATACGAGCAGTACTTC.